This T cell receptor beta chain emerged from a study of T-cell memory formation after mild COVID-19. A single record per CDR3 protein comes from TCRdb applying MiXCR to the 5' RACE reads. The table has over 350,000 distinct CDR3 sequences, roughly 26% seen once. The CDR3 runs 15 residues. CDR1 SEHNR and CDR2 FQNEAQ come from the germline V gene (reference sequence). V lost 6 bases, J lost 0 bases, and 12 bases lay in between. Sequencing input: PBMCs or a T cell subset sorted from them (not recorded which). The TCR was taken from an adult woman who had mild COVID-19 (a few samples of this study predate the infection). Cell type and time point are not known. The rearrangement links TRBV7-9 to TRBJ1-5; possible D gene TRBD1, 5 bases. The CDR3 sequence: CASSPGGYSNQPQHF. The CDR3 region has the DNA TGTGCCAGCAGTCCGGGGGGTTATAGCAATCAGCCCCAGCATTTT. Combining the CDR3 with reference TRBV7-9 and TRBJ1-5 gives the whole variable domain DTGVSQNPRHKITKRGQNVTFRCDPISEHNRLYWYRQTLGQGPEFLTYFQNEAQLEKSRLLSDRFSAERPKGSFSTLEIQRTEQGDSAMYLCASSPGGYSNQPQHFGDGTRLSIL.